Below, 20 T cell receptor beta chains from the same sample are listed, as sequenced in a study of technical replicates of blood from a few donors. Assay used: immunoSEQ multiplex PCR; TCRdb lists only in-frame clones, some missing. This table holds under 85,000 clones, 75% to 95% found once. The specimen sequenced was T cells isolated from PBMCs. Receptor source: a human donor in good health. Some clones in this sample may be carry-over from other donors' samples.

CDR3 DNA sequence: TGTGCCAGCAGCGCCTGGGCCCACCAAGAGACCCAGTACTTC. This sequence encodes CASSAWAHQETQYF. The chain uses TRBV9 and TRBJ2-5; D is undetermined. CDR1 and CDR2 (germline): SGDLS, YYNGEE. The CDR3 is 14 amino acids. V was clipped by 3 bases and J by 0 bases, with 9 bases between them.

This rearrangement joins TRBV5-1 to TRBJ2-1; TRBD1 aligns across 9 bases. This CDR3 comprises 17 residues. Germline V CDR1 and CDR2: SGHRS, YFSETQ. J lost 6 bases, V lost 0 bases, and 10 bases had no gene match. The CDR3 coding sequence is TGCGCCAGCAGCTTGGGCCCGTCGTCGACAGGGGGCAATGAGCAGTTCTTC. As protein: CASSLGPSSTGGNEQFF.

J is TRBJ1-2 and V is TRBV5-8; 8 positions agree with TRBD1. Germline CDR1 reads SGHTS; CDR2 reads YDEGEE. The CDR3 contains 14 residues. The junction had 3 bases not matched to a gene; V was cut back by 2 bases and J by 3 bases. CDR3 nucleotides: TGTGCCAGCAGCTTTGTGGACAGGGACTATGGCTACACCTTC. It yields the protein CASSFVDRDYGYTF.

V is TRBV7-9 and J is TRBJ1-1; tentative D call: TRBD1 (5 bases). The length of the CDR3 is 14 residues. Germline CDR1 reads SEHNR; CDR2 reads FQNEAQ (reference sequence). The V gene lost 5 bases and the J gene lost 3 bases, with 13 bases spanning the gap. CDR3 bases: TGTGCCAGCAGCCTATGGGCGGGGGACACTGAAGCTTTCTTT. Its translation: CASSLWAGDTEAFF.

V usage is TRBV9 and J usage is TRBJ2-2; D is uncertain. This CDR3 is built from 14 residues. CDR1 is SGDLS, CDR2 YYNGEE, per germline. V dropped 0 bases and J dropped 1 base, with 4 bases sitting between them. The CDR3 nucleotides read TGTGCCAGCAGCGTAGGAGGGAACACCGGGGAGCTGTTTTTT. This gives the protein CASSVGGNTGELFF.

The V gene is TRBV9, the J gene TRBJ2-2, with 7 bases that match TRBD2. V lost 3 bases to trimming and J lost 2 bases; unmatched junction nucleotides: 7. CDR3 size: 16 residues. The germline CDR1 and CDR2 sequences are SGDLS and YYNGEE. The CDR3 loop is CASSATPGLNTGELFF. The CDR3 DNA is TGTGCCAGCAGCGCGACGCCGGGACTAAACACCGGGGAGCTGTTTTTT.

The genes are TRBV7-3 and TRBJ2-1; no reliable D call. The germline V gene encodes CDR1 SGHTA and CDR2 FQGTGA. With 5 bases removed from V and 2 bases from J, the gap between germline ends came to 10 bases. The CDR3 covers 14 residues. The CDR3 nucleotides are TGTGCCAGCAGCCCCGCGCGTGCCTACAATGAGCAGTTCTTC. Protein product: CASSPARAYNEQFF.

This clone was observed once. This chain links TRBV7-8 with TRBJ2-7, with 10 nucleotides matching TRBD2. This CDR3 contains 15 residues. Germline CDR1 SGHVS, CDR2 FQNEAQ. After removal of 5 bases from V and 2 bases from J, the junction contained 6 bases not matched to a gene. In DNA form, the CDR3 reads TGTGCCAGCAGCAAGGGACTAGCGTACACCTACGAGCAGTACTTC. Its translation: CASSKGLAYTYEQYF.

The chain employs TRBV4-3 and TRBJ1-1; D is uncertain. V was cut by 8 bases and J by 3 bases, with 13 bases left in between. Germline lookup yields CDR1 LGHNA and CDR2 YSLEER. This CDR3 has 13 amino acids. CDR3 amino acids: CASGTYRDTEAFF. The CDR3 DNA is TGCGCCAGCGGTACCTACCGAGACACTGAAGCTTTCTTT.

The chain couples TRBV7-8 to TRBJ1-1; D is unclear. Trimming removed 1 base at V and 2 bases at J, with 8 bases between. Germline V lookup: CDR1 SGHVS, CDR2 FQNEAQ. This CDR3 contains 14 residues. This chain's CDR3 is CASSLVSGNTEAFF. The CDR3 DNA is TGTGCCAGCAGCTTAGTATCAGGAAACACTGAAGCTTTCTTT.

The J gene is TRBJ1-4, the V gene TRBV4-3, with D hard to call. This CDR3 contains 16 residues. CDR1 and CDR2 (germline): LGHNA, YSLEER. Trimming removed 0 bases from V and 4 bases from J, with 12 bases in between. CDR3 sequence (DNA): TGCGCCAGCAGCCAAGACCGAGGCGGCCTTAATGAAAAACTGTTTTTT. This encodes CASSQDRGGLNEKLFF.

The V call is TRBV30, the J call TRBJ2-7; 8 nucleotides match TRBD2. J lost 3 bases, V lost 3 bases, and 4 bases had no gene match. CDR1 GTSNPN and CDR2 SVGIG come from the germline V gene (reference sequence). CDR3 size: 13 residues. CDR3 nucleotides: TGTGCCTGGAGGGCTAGCGGGCACTACGAGCAGTACTTC. This gives the protein CAWRASGHYEQYF. Full variable domain (remainder filled in from reference TRBV30 and TRBJ2-7): SQTIHQWPATLVQPVGSPLSLECTVEGTSNPNLYWYRQAAGRGLQLLFYSVGIGQISSEVPQNLSASRPQDRQFILSSKKLLLSDSGFYLCAWRASGHYEQYFGPGTRLTVT.

The chain is built from TRBV12-5 and TRBJ1-2, with 9 bases fitting TRBD1. The CDR3 is 15 residues long. Looked up from germline, CDR1 is LGHNT and CDR2 is FRNRAP. The junction had 9 bases not matched to a gene; V was cut back by 6 bases and J by 4 bases. The CDR3 bases are TGTGCTAGTGGCTCTCACAGGGGGCTTGGCTATGGCTACACCTTC. Translating it yields CASGSHRGLGYGYTF.

V gene TRBV15 combines with J gene TRBJ1-5; perhaps TRBD1 as D (5 bases). V lost 0 bases and J 0 bases, leaving 12 bases between the germline ends. The CDR3 is 17 amino acids. The germline CDR1 and CDR2 sequences are LNHNV and YYDKDF (reference sequence). CDR3 in DNA: TGTGCCACCAGCAGAGATCTTGGAGGGGCTAGCAATCAGCCCCAGCATTTT. Amino acids: CATSRDLGGASNQPQHF. The whole variable domain, filled in from reference TRBV15 and TRBJ1-5, reads DAMVIQNPRYQVTQFGKPVTLSCSQTLNHNVMYWYQQKSSQAPKLLFHYYDKDFNNEADTPDNFQSRRPNTSFCFLDIRSPGLGDTAMYLCATSRDLGGASNQPQHFGDGTRLSIL.

The chain uses TRBV29-1 and TRBJ2-3, with a tentative D call TRBD2 (6 bases). The CDR3 runs 17 residues. V gave up 4 bases and J gave up 2 bases, with 22 bases separating them. Germline CDR1 is SQVTM and CDR2 is ANQGSEA. The CDR3 region is CSVVGLGGWYFTDTQYF. The CDR3 bases are TGCAGCGTTGTGGGTCTTGGGGGGTGGTATTTCACAGATACGCAGTATTTT.

The chain joins TRBV30 to TRBJ2-1; TRBD2 aligns across 9 bases. Trimming cost V 4 bases and J 4 bases; bases outside gene matches: 8. The CDR3 consists of 15 residues. CDR1 and CDR2 (germline): GTSNPN, SVGIG (reference sequence). CDR3 in amino acids: CAWKLGGRGYNEQFF. CDR3 DNA: TGTGCCTGGAAACTCGGCGGGAGGGGATACAATGAGCAGTTCTTC.

The chain joins TRBV2 to TRBJ2-2; TRBD1 is a possible D gene (6 bases). CDR3 length equals 14 residues. The germline V gene has CDR1 SNHLY and CDR2 FYNNEI. V was trimmed by 7 bases and J by 2 bases, leaving 11 bases between them. This CDR3 is CASTSGTNTGELFF. As DNA, the CDR3 is TGTGCCAGCACTTCCGGGACAAACACCGGGGAGCTGTTTTTT.

The rearrangement links TRBV7-6 to TRBJ1-5; D remains unclear. The V gene lost 4 bases and the J gene lost 3 bases, with 22 bases spanning the gap. This CDR3 region has 18 residues. CDR1 and CDR2 from the germline V gene are SGHVS and FNYEAQ. CDR3 protein: CASSSNFPKSIYNQPQHF. DNA of the CDR3: TGTGCCAGCAGCTCTAATTTCCCTAAGTCCATTTACAATCAGCCCCAGCATTTT.

The chain employs TRBV11-3 and TRBJ1-1; D ambiguous. The CDR3 extends over 13 amino acids. CDR1 is SGHNT and CDR2 is YENEEA in the germline V gene. With 1 base removed from V and 5 bases from J, the gap between germline ends came to 8 bases. In DNA, the CDR3 is TGTGCCAGCAGCTTAGCCGGAGGGACTGAAGCTTTCTTT. It codes for CASSLAGGTEAFF. The complete variable domain, with remaining parts taken from reference TRBV11-3 and TRBJ1-1, reads EAGVVQSPRYKIIEKKQPVAFWCNPISGHNTLYWYLQNLGQGPELLIRYENEEAVDDSQLPKDRFSAERLKGVDSTLKIQPAELGDSAVYLCASSLAGGTEAFFGQGTRLTVV.

The rearrangement joins TRBV19 to TRBJ1-5; 9 bases match TRBD1. Trimming took 6 bases from V and 7 from J; bases not matched to a gene: 7. The CDR3 sequence is 14 residues long. Germline loops: CDR1 LNHDA, CDR2 SQIVND (reference sequence). Here the CDR3 DNA reads TGTGCCAGTAGCCTACAGGGGGCTTGGCAGCCCCAGCATTTT. Translated, it gives CASSLQGAWQPQHF.